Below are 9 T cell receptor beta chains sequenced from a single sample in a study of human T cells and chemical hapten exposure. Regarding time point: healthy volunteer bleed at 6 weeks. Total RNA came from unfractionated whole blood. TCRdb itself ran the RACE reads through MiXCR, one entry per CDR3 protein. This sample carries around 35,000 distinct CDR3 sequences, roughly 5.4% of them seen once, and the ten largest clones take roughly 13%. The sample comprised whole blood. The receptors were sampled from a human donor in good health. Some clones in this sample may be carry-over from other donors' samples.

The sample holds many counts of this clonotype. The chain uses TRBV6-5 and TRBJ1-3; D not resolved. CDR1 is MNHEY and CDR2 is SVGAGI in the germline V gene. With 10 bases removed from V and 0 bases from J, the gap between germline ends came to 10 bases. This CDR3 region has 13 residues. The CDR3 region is CATAQFSGNTIYF. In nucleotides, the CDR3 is TGTGCCACCGCCCAGTTCTCTGGAAACACCATATATTTT.

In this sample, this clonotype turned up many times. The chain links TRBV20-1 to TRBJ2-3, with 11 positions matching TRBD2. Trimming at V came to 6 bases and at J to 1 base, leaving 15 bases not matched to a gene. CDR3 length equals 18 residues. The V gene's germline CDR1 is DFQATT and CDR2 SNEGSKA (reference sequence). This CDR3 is CSATPYLAGGLGTDTQYF. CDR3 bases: TGCAGTGCCACTCCTTACTTAGCGGGGGGGCTGGGCACAGATACGCAGTATTTT.

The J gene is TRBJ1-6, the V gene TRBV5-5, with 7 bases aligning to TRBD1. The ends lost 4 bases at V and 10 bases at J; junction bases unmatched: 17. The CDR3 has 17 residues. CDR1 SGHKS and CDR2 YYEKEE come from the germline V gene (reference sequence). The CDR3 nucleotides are TGTGCCAGCAGCCGTCTTCCCTTTAGACAGGGAGACTCACCCCTCCACTTT. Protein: CASSRLPFRQGDSPLHF.

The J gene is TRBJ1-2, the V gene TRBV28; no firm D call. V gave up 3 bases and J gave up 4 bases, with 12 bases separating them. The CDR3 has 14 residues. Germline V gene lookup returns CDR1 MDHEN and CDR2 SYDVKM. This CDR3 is CASSLCGNRYGYTF. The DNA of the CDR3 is TGTGCCAGCAGTTTGTGCGGGAATCGCTATGGCTACACCTTC.

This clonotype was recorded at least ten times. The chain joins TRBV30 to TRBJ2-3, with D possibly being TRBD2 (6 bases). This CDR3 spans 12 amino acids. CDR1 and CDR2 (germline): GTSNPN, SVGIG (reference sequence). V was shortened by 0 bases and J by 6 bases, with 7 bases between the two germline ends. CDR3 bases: TGTGCCTGGAGTGTAGGGAGGGATACGCAGTATTTT. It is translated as CAWSVGRDTQYF.

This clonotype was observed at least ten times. CDR3 in amino acids: CASGQVPPKSPLHF. For the CDR3, the DNA is TGTGCCAGCGGACAGGTTCCCCCGAAATCACCCCTCCACTTT. The chain links TRBV27 to TRBJ1-6; 7 bases are a match to TRBD1. With 8 bases clipped from V and 10 bases from J, the junction kept 11 bases outside the gene matches. CDR3 length: 14 residues. Germline V gives CDR1 MNHEY, CDR2 SMNVEV (reference sequence).

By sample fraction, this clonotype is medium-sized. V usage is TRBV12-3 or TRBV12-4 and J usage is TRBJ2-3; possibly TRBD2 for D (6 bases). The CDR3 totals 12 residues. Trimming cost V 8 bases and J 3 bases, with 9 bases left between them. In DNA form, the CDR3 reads TGTGCCAGCGGCGGGATAACAGATACGCAGTATTTT. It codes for CASGGITDTQYF.

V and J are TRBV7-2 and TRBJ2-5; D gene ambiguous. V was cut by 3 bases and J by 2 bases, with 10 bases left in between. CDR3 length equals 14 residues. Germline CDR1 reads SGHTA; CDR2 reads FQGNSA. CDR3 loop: CASSFRAVQETQYF. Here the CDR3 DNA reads TGTGCCAGCAGCTTTCGGGCGGTACAAGAGACCCAGTACTTC. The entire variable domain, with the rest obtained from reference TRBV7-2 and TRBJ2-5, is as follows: GAGVSQSPSNKVTEKGKDVELRCDPISGHTALYWYRQSLGQGLEFLIYFQGNSAPDKSGLPSDRFSAERTGGSVSTLTIQRTQQEDSAVYLCASSFRAVQETQYFGPGTRLLVL.

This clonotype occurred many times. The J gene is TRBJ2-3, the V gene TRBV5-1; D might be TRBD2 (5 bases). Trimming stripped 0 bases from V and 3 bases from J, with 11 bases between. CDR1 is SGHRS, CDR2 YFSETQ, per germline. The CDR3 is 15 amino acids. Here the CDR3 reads CASSLGSGGTDTQYF. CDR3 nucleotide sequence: TGCGCCAGCAGCTTGGGATCAGGAGGTACAGATACGCAGTATTTT.